This T cell receptor beta chain was identified during a study of shared T cell receptors in the human thymus (dated by TCRdb to the early 2020s). Describing the broader study: The study examined how self-reactive, shared T-cell receptor alpha chains are generated in the human thymus.

Receptor libraries were prepared by the immunoSEQ multiplex PCR assay. TCRdb took this table from immuneACCESS and kept in-frame rearrangements with V and J called. Such tables lack part of the clones; where checked against another copy, unresolved V genes explain under half of the gap, and the rest is unexplained. The sample table lists some 700,000 clones, 80% to 90% of them with a count of one. Of the sample, 0.0095% to 0.013% is held by the ten largest clones. This clone appeared a single time. Its binding antigen is unknown. Base quality data are lacking; no much larger clone is found one base away. The sample also formed part of further work on human thymus T cells. Drawing on the second study: In Finland, the donors were immunologically healthy infants who were having open corrective cardiac surgery for congenital heart defects. The thymus tissue came from surgical resects taken out during corrective cardiac surgery. Both the thymic and the peripheral blood repertoires appeared to show biased V and J gene segment usage. The related research reported highly overlapping thymic TCR repertoires among unrelated individuals. The study described the TCR alpha and beta repertoires in under 10 infant thymus samples and a few matching peripheral blood samples. Donor ages ranged from roughly 7 to 250 days, and the cohort comprised roughly six male and a couple of female infants. After being mechanically released from the tissue, thymocytes were kept at -70 degrees C in pellets of roughly 9.5-32 million cells. Genomic DNA was extracted from frozen cell pellets with a QIAsymphony instrument. The immunoSEQ multiplex PCR assay was used to amplify the TCRB and TCRAD loci from a standardized quantity of quality-controlled genomic DNA. The amplicons covered the V(D)J region and were long enough to include the CDR3 and to identify the V and J genes. Amplicon sequencing was performed on an Illumina platform through the commercial immunoSEQ service. Corrections for primer bias and sequencing errors followed previously described methods, while TCRAD and TCRB definitions were based on the IMGT database. Repertoires were analysed with immunoSEQ Analyzer 3.0 and VDJTools, covering basic statistics, V/J segment usage, diversity estimates, rarefaction and pairwise overlap. Chao1, ChaoE, Efron-Thisted, Shannon and inverse Simpson indices were used to estimate diversity, which was also estimated on datasets down-sampled to the smallest sample. For repertoire overlap, CDR3 nucleotide sequence, V gene and J gene had to match strictly, and clustering was done by Jaccard-based multidimensional scaling. On average, about 800,000 unique TCRB clonotypes were obtained from thymus samples, compared with about 84,000 from blood samples.

Material: thymocytes. This sequence originates from a girl under three years old with a congenital heart defect. Donor details come from another sample of the same person, matched by shared clones.

The CDR3 protein: CATSTHGLAGQETQYF. At the DNA level, the sequence is TGTGCCACCAGCACCCATGGACTAGCGGGTCAAGAGACCCAGTACTTC. The V gene is TRBV15 and the J gene is TRBJ2-5; TRBD2 aligns with 11 central bases. The CDR1 and CDR2 encoded by the germline V gene (reference sequence) are LNHNV and YYDKDF. From its cysteine to its phenylalanine, the CDR3 spans 16 amino acids. The only DNA kept is the CDR3, 48 bases in frame from the first base. V trim: 4 bases; J trim: 2 bases; unmatched bases: 6. Reference TRBV15 and TRBJ2-5 proteins supply the regions before and after the CDR3; the full variable domain is: DAMVIQNPRYQVTQFGKPVTLSCSQTLNHNVMYWYQQKSSQAPKLLFHYYDKDFNNEADTPDNFQSRRPNTSFCFLDIRSPGLGDTAMYLCATSTHGLAGQETQYFGPGTRLLVL.